This is a list of T cell receptor beta chains from one sample in a study of long-term antiretroviral therapy in people with HIV. Generated by immunoSEQ multiplex PCR, the TCRdb table keeps only in-frame clones and is missing some. The data show about 24,000 clones, with roughly 94% seen just once and 2% to 2.5% held by the top ten. Material: unsorted PBMCs, obtained roughly 5.1 years after starting antiretroviral therapy. The receptors derive from a woman between 50 and 59 years old with HIV. CDR3s include the opening cysteine and the closing phenylalanine or tryptophan. Each record gives: CDR3 length, clone size, D gene, J gene, V gene, CDR3 DNA, CDR3 protein. A D gene is named only where the DNA matches it firmly. Clone size is stated in some rows and not others, as once, few, many or a class when expanded.

length: 15
size: few
D: NA
J: TRBJ1-5
V: TRBV7-3
DNA: TGTGCCAGCAGCCAAACGGCGGGCCGGGGTCAGCCCCAGCATTTT
CDR3: CASSQTAGRGQPQHF

length: 14
size: NA
D: NA
J: TRBJ1-1
V: TRBV6-5
DNA: TGTGCCAGCAGTTATTATCGCACCAACACTGAAGCTTTCTTT
CDR3: CASSYYRTNTEAFF

length: 12
size: NA
D: NA
J: TRBJ2-2
V: TRBV5-1
DNA: TGCGCCAGCAGCATAAATACCGGGGAGCTGTTTTTT
CDR3: CASSINTGELFF

length: 15
size: NA
D: NA
J: TRBJ2-6
V: TRBV29-1
DNA: TGCAGCGTTGAAGAAGCGAAGGCTGGGGCCAACGTCCTGACTTTC
CDR3: CSVEEAKAGANVLTF

length: 15
size: NA
D: TRBD2
J: TRBJ2-3
V: TRBV6-1
DNA: TGTGCCAGCAGTGTCTCGCGGGAGGTGGGAGATACGCAGTATTTT
CDR3: CASSVSREVGDTQYF

length: 14
size: NA
D: TRBD1
J: TRBJ2-7
V: TRBV7-8
DNA: TGTGCCAGCAGCTTAGTGGGGACAGACTACGAGCAGTACTTC
CDR3: CASSLVGTDYEQYF

length: 14
size: NA
D: NA
J: TRBJ2-7
V: TRBV11-1
DNA: TGTGCCAGCAGCTTATTGGGTGTAGCCTACGAGCAGTACTTC
CDR3: CASSLLGVAYEQYF

length: 13
size: NA
D: NA
J: TRBJ2-7
V: TRBV28
DNA: TGTGCCAGCAGTTTGACCCTCCAGGGGGGGCAGTACTTC
CDR3: CASSLTLQGGQYF

length: 14
size: NA
D: TRBD2
J: TRBJ2-7
V: TRBV28
DNA: TGTGCCACCGAATCGACTAGCGGGAACTACGAGCAGTACTTC
CDR3: CATESTSGNYEQYF

length: 15
size: NA
D: NA
J: TRBJ2-7
V: TRBV5-1
DNA: TGCGCCAGCAGCTTGGCCCAGGGAGGCCTTTACGAGCAGTACTTC
CDR3: CASSLAQGGLYEQYF

length: 13
size: once
D: NA
J: TRBJ1-1
V: TRBV27
DNA: TGTGCCAGCAAGGGGGGCGGTAACACTGAAGCTTTCTTT
CDR3: CASKGGGNTEAFF

length: 15
size: NA
D: NA
J: TRBJ2-3
V: TRBV6-1
DNA: TGTGCCAGCAGTGAACAGGGGGGGAGCACAGATACGCAGTATTTT
CDR3: CASSEQGGSTDTQYF

length: 16
size: NA
D: NA
J: TRBJ1-3
V: TRBV7-9
DNA: TGTGCCAGCAGCTTACACGGGGGTCCCTCTGGAAACACCATATATTTT
CDR3: CASSLHGGPSGNTIYF

length: 18
size: NA
D: TRBD2
J: TRBJ2-3
V: TRBV5-1
DNA: TGCGCCAGCAGCTTACAGGGGTACACGGGACTAGCTACAGATACGCAGTATTTT
CDR3: CASSLQGYTGLATDTQYF

length: 13
size: NA
D: NA
J: TRBJ2-7
V: TRBV19
DNA: TGTGCCAGTAGTAAAGCCCCCGGGGGCGAGCAGTACTTC
CDR3: CASSKAPGGEQYF

length: 15
size: NA
D: TRBD2
J: TRBJ2-1
V: TRBV5-1
DNA: TGCGCCAGCAGCTCGGGGGGTGGAAGGGACAATGAGCAGTTCTTC
CDR3: CASSSGGGRDNEQFF

length: 15
size: NA
D: TRBD1
J: TRBJ1-1
V: TRBV6-6
DNA: TGTGCCAGCAGTTACTGGGGGACAGTTAACACTGAAGCTTTCTTT
CDR3: CASSYWGTVNTEAFF

length: 13
size: NA
D: NA
J: TRBJ2-3
V: TRBV27
DNA: TGTGCCAGCAGTCTATGGAGCACAGATACGCAGTATTTT
CDR3: CASSLWSTDTQYF

length: 15
size: NA
D: NA
J: TRBJ2-7
V: TRBV5-6
DNA: NA
CDR3: CASSLVASGTYEEYF

length: 14
size: NA
D: NA
J: TRBJ2-7
V: TRBV7-2
DNA: TGTGCCAGCGGTATTGGGGGAACCTCCTACGAGCAGTACTTC
CDR3: CASGIGGTSYEQYF

length: 14
size: NA
D: NA
J: TRBJ2-7
V: TRBV19
DNA: TGTGCCAGTAGCCGCAGGGACCTTACCTACGAGCAGTACTTC
CDR3: CASSRRDLTYEQYF

length: 13
size: NA
D: NA
J: TRBJ2-1
V: TRBV7-2
DNA: TGTGCCAGCAGCTCGGCTTCCTACAATGAGCAGTTCTTC
CDR3: CASSSASYNEQFF

length: 16
size: NA
D: NA
J: TRBJ1-3
V: TRBV4-2
DNA: TGTGCCAGCAGCCAAGATGACCAAGTATCTGGAAACACCATATATTTT
CDR3: CASSQDDQVSGNTIYF

length: 14
size: NA
D: NA
J: TRBJ2-3
V: TRBV5-1
DNA: TGCGCCAGCAGCTTGGAGATGCCGGCAGATACGCAGTATTTT
CDR3: CASSLEMPADTQYF

length: 14
size: NA
D: TRBD2
J: TRBJ2-7
V: TRBV7-8
DNA: TGTGCCAGCAGCCGACTAGCGGGGGCCTACGAGCAGTACTTC
CDR3: CASSRLAGAYEQYF

length: 13
size: NA
D: NA
J: TRBJ2-7
V: TRBV28
DNA: TGTGCCAGCAGTTCAGGGACCCGATACGAGCAGTACTTC
CDR3: CASSSGTRYEQYF

length: 11
size: NA
D: NA
J: TRBJ2-7
V: TRBV29-1
DNA: TGCAGCGTTGTGGCGGCGGGCGAGCAGTACTTC
CDR3: CSVVAAGEQYF

length: 14
size: NA
D: NA
J: TRBJ1-1
V: TRBV9
DNA: TGTGCCAGCAGTACCCGATGGGACACCACTGAAGCTTTCTTT
CDR3: CASSTRWDTTEAFF

length: 13
size: NA
D: NA
J: TRBJ2-7
V: TRBV2
DNA: TGTGCCAGCAGCGGATCTCAGGAGGGCGAGCAGTACTTC
CDR3: CASSGSQEGEQYF

length: 15
size: NA
D: NA
J: TRBJ1-1
V: TRBV5-1
DNA: TGCGCCAGCAAACCCGGCCTGGGGGTAAACACTGAAGCTTTCTTT
CDR3: CASKPGLGVNTEAFF

length: 16
size: once
D: TRBD2
J: TRBJ2-3
V: TRBV30
DNA: TGTGCCTGGAGCCCAGCGGTGGGGATTCCGGGACTAGAGCCGTATTTT
CDR3: CAWSPAVGIPGLEPYF

length: 15
size: NA
D: NA
J: TRBJ2-3
V: TRBV11-2
DNA: TGTGCCAGCAGACTAGGGGAACTAATCACAGATACGCAGTATTTT
CDR3: CASRLGELITDTQYF

length: 16
size: NA
D: TRBD2
J: TRBJ2-5
V: TRBV5-5
DNA: TGTGCCAGCAGCTTGGTCCCAGCGGGAGGACGGGAGACCCAGTACTTC
CDR3: CASSLVPAGGRETQYF

length: 15
size: once
D: NA
J: TRBJ1-5
V: TRBV19
DNA: TGTGCCAGTAGTATAGCCGGGGTGAGCAATCAGCCCCAGCATTTT
CDR3: CASSIAGVSNQPQHF

length: 16
size: NA
D: NA
J: TRBJ2-3
V: TRBV2
DNA: TGTGCCAGCAGTCGTAGTCTGGGGGGCTTCACAGATACGCAGTATTTT
CDR3: CASSRSLGGFTDTQYF